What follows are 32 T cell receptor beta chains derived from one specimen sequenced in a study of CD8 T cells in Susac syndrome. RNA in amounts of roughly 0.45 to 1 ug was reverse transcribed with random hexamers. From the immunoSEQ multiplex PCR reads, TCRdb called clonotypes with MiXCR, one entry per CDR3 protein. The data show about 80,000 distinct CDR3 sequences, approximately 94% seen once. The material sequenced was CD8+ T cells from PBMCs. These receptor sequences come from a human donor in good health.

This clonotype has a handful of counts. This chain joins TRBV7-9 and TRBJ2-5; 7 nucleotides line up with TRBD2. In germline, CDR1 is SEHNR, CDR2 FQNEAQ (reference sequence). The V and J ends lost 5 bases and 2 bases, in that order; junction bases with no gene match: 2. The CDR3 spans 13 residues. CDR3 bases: TGTGCCAGCAGCCCCGGGGGGCAAGAGACCCAGTACTTC. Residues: CASSPGGQETQYF.

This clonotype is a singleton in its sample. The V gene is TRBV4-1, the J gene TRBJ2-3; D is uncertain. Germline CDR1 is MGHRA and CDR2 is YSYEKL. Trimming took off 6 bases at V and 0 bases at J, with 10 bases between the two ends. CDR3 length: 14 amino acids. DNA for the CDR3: TGCGCCAGCAGAGGGTTCAGGAGCACAGATACGCAGTATTTT. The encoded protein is CASRGFRSTDTQYF.

The CDR3 region has the DNA TGTGCCAGTAGTGTCAGACTAGCCTCCGAGCAGTACGTC. The encoded protein is CASSVRLASEQYV. This chain joins TRBV19 and TRBJ2-7; 7 bases align to TRBD2. The CDR3 covers 13 residues. V lost 5 bases, J lost 6 bases, and 7 bases stayed unmatched. Germline values: CDR1 LNHDA, CDR2 SQIVND (reference sequence).

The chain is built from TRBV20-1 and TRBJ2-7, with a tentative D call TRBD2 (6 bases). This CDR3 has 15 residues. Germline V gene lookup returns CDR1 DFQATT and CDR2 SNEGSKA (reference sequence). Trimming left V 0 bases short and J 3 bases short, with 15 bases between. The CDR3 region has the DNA TGCAGTGCTAGAGATCGACTAGTCGCTATCTACGAGCAGTACGTC. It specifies CSARDRLVAIYEQYV.

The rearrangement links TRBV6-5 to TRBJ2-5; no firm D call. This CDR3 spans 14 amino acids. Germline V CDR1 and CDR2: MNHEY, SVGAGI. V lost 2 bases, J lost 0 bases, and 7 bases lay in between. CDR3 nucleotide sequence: TGTGCCAGCAGTTACGCCGCGGACCAAGAGACCCAGTACTTC. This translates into CASSYAADQETQYF.

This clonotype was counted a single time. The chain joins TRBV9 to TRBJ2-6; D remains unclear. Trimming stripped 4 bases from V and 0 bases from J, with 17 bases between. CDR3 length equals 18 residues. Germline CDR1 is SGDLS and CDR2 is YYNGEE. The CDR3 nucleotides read TGTGCCAGCAGCCCCCGTGTGTATTTGGGCTCTGGGGCCAACGTCCTGACTTTC. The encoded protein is CASSPRVYLGSGANVLTF.

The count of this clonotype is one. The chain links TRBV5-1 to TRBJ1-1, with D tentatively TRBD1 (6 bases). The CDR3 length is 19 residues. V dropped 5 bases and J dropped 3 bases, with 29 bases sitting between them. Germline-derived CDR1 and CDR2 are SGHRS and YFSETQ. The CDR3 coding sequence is TGCGCCAGCAGTCCTGGGAGTCCAGGGGTAATTCTAATGGACACTGAAGCTTTCTTT. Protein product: CASSPGSPGVILMDTEAFF.

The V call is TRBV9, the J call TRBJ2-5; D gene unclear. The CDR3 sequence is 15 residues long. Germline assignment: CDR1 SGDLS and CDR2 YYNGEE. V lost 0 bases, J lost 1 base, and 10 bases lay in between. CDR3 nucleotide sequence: TGTGCCAGCAGCGTAGTAGGTGCCACCCAAGAGACCCAGTACTTC. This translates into CASSVVGATQETQYF.

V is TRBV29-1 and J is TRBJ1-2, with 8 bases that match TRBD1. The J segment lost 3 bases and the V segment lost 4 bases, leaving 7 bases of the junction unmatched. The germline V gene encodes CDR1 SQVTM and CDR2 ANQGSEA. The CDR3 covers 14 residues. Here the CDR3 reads CSVVRVQGDYGYTF. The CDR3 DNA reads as TGCAGCGTTGTAAGGGTACAGGGGGACTATGGCTACACCTTC.

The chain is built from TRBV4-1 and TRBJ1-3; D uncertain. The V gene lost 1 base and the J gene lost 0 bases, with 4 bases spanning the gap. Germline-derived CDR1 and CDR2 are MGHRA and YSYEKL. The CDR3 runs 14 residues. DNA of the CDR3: TGCGCCAGCAGCCAAGTATTCTCTGGAAACACCATATATTTT. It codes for CASSQVFSGNTIYF.

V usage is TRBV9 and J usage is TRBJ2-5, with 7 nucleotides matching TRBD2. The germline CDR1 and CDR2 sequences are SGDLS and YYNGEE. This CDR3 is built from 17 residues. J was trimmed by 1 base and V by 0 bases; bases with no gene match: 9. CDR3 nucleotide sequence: TGTGCCAGCAGCGTAGGAAGGACTAGTGTTTTCCAAGAGACCCAGTACTTC. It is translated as CASSVGRTSVFQETQYF.

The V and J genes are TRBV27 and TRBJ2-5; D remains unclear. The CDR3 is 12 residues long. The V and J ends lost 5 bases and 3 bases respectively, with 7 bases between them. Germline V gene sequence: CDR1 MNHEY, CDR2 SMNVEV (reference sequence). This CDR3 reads CASSPDKETQYF. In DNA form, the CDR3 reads TGTGCCAGCAGTCCGGATAAAGAGACCCAGTACTTC.

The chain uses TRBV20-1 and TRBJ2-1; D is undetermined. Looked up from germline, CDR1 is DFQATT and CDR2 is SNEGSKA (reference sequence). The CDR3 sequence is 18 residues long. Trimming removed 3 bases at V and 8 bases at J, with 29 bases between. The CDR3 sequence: CSASATEVQGGPMYEQFF. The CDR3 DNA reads TGCAGTGCTAGCGCTACAGAGGTCCAAGGTGGCCCAATGTATGAGCAGTTCTTC.

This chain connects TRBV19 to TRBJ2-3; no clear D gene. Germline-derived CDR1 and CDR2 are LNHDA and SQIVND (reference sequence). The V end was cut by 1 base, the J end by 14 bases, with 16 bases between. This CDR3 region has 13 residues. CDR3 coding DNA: TGTGCCAGTAGTATAGGCAGACTCAATCCCCGGTATTTT. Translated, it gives CASSIGRLNPRYF.

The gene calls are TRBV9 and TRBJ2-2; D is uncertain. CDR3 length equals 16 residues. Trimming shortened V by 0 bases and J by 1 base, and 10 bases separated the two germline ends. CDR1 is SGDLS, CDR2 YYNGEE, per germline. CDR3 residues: CASSVDAGVNTGELFF. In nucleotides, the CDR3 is TGTGCCAGCAGCGTAGACGCAGGAGTGAACACCGGGGAGCTGTTTTTT. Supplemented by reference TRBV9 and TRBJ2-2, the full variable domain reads DSGVTQTPKHLITATGQRVTLRCSPRSGDLSVYWYQQSLDQGLQFLIQYYNGEERAKGNILERFSAQQFPDLHSELNLSSLELGDSALYFCASSVDAGVNTGELFFGEGSRLTVL.

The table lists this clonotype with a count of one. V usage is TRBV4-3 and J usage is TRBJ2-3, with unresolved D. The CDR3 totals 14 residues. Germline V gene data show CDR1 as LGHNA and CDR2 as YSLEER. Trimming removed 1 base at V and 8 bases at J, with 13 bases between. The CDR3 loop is CASSQGGGMGTQYF. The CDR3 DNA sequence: TGCGCCAGCAGCCAAGGGGGTGGGATGGGTACGCAGTATTTT.

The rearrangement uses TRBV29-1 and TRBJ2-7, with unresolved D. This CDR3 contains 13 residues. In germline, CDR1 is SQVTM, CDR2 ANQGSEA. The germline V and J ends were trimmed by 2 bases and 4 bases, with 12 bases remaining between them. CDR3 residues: CSVETADRYEQYF. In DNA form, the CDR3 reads TGCAGCGTTGAAACCGCGGACCGGTACGAGCAGTACTTC.

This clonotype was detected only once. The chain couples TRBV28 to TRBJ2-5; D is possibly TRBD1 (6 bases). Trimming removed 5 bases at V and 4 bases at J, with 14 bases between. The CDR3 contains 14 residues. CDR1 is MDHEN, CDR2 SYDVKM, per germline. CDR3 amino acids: CASSRPTGGETQYF. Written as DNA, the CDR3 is TGTGCCAGCAGTCGCCCGACAGGCGGAGAGACCCAGTACTTC.

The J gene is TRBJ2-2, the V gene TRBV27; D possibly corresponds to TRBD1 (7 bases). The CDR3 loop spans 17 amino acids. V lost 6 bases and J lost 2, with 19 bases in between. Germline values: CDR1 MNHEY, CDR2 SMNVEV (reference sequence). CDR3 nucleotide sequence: TGTGCCAGCAGCCCCGCGGGACAGCGGCTAAACACCGGGGAGCTGTTTTTT. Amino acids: CASSPAGQRLNTGELFF.

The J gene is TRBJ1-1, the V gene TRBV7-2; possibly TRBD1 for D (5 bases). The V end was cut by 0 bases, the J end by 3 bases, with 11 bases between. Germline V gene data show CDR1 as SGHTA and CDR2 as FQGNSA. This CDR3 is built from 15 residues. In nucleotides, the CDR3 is TGTGCCAGCAGCTTAGCGAGGATAGGGGACACTGAAGCTTTCTTT. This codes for CASSLARIGDTEAFF. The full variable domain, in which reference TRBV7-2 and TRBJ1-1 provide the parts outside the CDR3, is GAGVSQSPSNKVTEKGKDVELRCDPISGHTALYWYRQSLGQGLEFLIYFQGNSAPDKSGLPSDRFSAERTGGSVSTLTIQRTQQEDSAVYLCASSLARIGDTEAFFGQGTRLTVV.

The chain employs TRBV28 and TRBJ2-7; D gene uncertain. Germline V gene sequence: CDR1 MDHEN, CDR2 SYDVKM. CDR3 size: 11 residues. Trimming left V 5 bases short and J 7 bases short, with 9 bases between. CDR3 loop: CASSPLNEQYF. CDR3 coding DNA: TGTGCCAGCAGTCCCCTTAATGAGCAGTACTTC.

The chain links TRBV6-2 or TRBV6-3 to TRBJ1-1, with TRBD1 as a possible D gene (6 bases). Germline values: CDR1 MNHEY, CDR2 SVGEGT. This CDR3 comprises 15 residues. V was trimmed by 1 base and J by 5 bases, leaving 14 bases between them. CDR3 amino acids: CASSYWQGLGTEAFF. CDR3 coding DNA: TGTGCCAGCAGTTACTGGCAGGGGCTGGGGACTGAAGCTTTCTTT.

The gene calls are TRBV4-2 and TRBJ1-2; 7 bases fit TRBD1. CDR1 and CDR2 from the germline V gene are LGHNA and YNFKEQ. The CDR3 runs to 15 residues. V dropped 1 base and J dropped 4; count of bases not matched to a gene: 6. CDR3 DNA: TGTGCCAGCAGCCAAGTCCAGGGGGAGAGCTATGGCTACACCTTC. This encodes CASSQVQGESYGYTF.

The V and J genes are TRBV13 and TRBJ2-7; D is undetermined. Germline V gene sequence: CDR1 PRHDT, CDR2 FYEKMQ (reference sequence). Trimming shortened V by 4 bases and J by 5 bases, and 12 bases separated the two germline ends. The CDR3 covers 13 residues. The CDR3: CASSSRIVHEQYF. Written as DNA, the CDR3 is TGTGCCAGCAGCTCACGTATTGTCCACGAGCAGTACTTC. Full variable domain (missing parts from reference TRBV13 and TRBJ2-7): AAGVIQSPRHLIKEKRETATLKCYPIPRHDTVYWYQQGPGQDPQFLISFYEKMQSDKGSIPDRFSAQQFSDYHSELNMSSLELGDSALYFCASSSRIVHEQYFGPGTRLTVT.

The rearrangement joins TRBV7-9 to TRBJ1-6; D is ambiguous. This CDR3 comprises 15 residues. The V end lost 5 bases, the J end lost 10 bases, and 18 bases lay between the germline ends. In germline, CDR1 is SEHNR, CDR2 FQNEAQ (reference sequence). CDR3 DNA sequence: TGTGCCAGCAGCACCCCCCGGACGGCCGGGTCACCCCTCCACTTT. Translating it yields CASSTPRTAGSPLHF. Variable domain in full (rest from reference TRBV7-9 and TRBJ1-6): DTGVSQNPRHKITKRGQNVTFRCDPISEHNRLYWYRQTLGQGPEFLTYFQNEAQLEKSRLLSDRFSAERPKGSFSTLEIQRTEQGDSAMYLCASSTPRTAGSPLHFGNGTRLTVT.

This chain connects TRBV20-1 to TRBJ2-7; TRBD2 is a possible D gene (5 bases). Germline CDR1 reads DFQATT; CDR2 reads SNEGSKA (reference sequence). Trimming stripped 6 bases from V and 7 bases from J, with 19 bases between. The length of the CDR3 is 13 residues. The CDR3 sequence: CSALRGAGREQYF. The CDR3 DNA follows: TGCAGTGCCCTTCGGGGAGCAGGAAGAGAGCAGTACTTC.

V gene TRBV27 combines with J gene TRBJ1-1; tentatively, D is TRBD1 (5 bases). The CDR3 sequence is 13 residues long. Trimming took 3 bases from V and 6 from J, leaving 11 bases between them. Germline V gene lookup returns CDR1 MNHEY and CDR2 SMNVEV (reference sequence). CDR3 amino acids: CASSFTGVAEAFF. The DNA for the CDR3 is TGTGCCAGCAGTTTTACAGGTGTGGCTGAAGCTTTCTTT.

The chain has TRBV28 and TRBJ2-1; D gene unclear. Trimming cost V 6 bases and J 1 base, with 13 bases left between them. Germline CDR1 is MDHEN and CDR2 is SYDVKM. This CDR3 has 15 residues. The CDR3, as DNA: TGTGCCAGCAGCCCCCGGGTAGGGTCCTACAATGAGCAGTTCTTC. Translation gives CASSPRVGSYNEQFF.

The CDR3 sequence is CASSQGFHGTEAFF. The CDR3 DNA reads TGTGCCAGCAGCCAAGGCTTCCATGGGACTGAAGCTTTCTTT. The chain links TRBV4-2 to TRBJ1-1; no clear D gene. Per germline, CDR1 LGHNA and CDR2 YNFKEQ. The V end lost 1 base, the J end lost 5 bases, and 11 bases lay between the germline ends. The CDR3 is 14 amino acids.

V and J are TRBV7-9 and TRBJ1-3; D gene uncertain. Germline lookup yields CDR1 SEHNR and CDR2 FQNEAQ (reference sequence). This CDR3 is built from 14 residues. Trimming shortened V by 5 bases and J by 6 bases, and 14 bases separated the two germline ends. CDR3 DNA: TGTGCCAGCAGCCTTCCCGCCTCACCAAACACCATATATTTT. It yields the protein CASSLPASPNTIYF.

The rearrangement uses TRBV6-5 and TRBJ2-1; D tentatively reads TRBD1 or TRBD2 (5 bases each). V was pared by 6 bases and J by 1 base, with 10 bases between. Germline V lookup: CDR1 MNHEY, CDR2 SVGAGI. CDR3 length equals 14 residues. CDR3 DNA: TGTGCCAGCAGCCCGGGACGGTCCTACAATGAGCAGTTCTTC. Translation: CASSPGRSYNEQFF.

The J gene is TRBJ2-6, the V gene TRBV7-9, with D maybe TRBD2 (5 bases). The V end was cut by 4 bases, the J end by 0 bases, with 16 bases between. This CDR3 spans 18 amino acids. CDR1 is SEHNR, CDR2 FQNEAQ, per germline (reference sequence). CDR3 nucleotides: TGTGCCAGCAGCTCCTGGGAGAAAAGGAGCTCTGGGGCCAACGTCCTGACTTTC. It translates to CASSSWEKRSSGANVLTF. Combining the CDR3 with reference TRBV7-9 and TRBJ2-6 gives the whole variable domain DTGVSQNPRHKITKRGQNVTFRCDPISEHNRLYWYRQTLGQGPEFLTYFQNEAQLEKSRLLSDRFSAERPKGSFSTLEIQRTEQGDSAMYLCASSSWEKRSSGANVLTFGAGSRLTVL.